Described below is a single T cell receptor beta chain sequence and its context. Its antigen remains unidentified. The germline V gene encodes CDR1 SGHRS and CDR2 YFSETQ. This CDR3 spans 14 amino acids. This entry is derived from a study of T cells expressing NK-cell markers. Findings of the study overall: Six of the donors carried dominant NKG2C+ clonotypes that took up roughly 1.0-8% of their CD8+ T cells. The study did not resolve the HCMV specificity of expanded NKG2C+ T cell clones.

Beta-chain TCR cDNA was generated via 5'RACE template switching with UMIs. From its re-call of the 5' RACE reads, TCRdb lists each CDR3 protein once, without DNA. The ten most abundant clones cover 5.2% of a sample with roughly 390,000 distinct CDR3 sequences. This TCR was sampled from a man aged 18-75 years in good health. Sequences were obtained from blood T cells: a sorted CD56 or NKG2C T cell subset, CD4+ or CD8+ T cells, or bulk PBMC T cells (not recorded which). The chain recombines TRBV5-1 with TRBJ1-3. Here the CDR3 reads CASSLGAGGNTIYF.